Sequencing of this T cell receptor beta chain was carried out in a study of T-cell memory formation after mild COVID-19. This clonotype came up a few times. Looked up from germline, CDR1 is LGHNA and CDR2 is YSLEER. Trimming shortened V by 0 bases and J by 10 bases, and 15 bases separated the two germline ends. CDR3 length: 14 amino acids. After 5'RACE with constant-segment primers, TCR alpha and TCR beta cDNA libraries carrying sample barcodes and UMIs were obtained. Using its own MiXCR run on the 5' RACE reads, TCRdb lists one record per CDR3 protein. The sample comprises 110,000 or so distinct CDR3 sequences, approximately 22% of which are singletons, and roughly 37% rests with the top ten.

The clonotype was recovered from a man aged 18 to 35 who had mild COVID-19 (a few samples of this study predate the infection). Cell type and time point are not known. The chain recombines TRBV4-3 with TRBJ1-1; D may be TRBD1 (5 bases). The sample was PBMCs or a T cell subset sorted from them (not recorded which). The CDR3 here is CASSQDRAGLGAFF. The CDR3, as DNA: TGCGCCAGCAGCCAAGATCGGGCAGGGCTCGGAGCTTTCTTT.